Shown below are 8 T cell receptor beta chains from a single sample sequenced in a study of T cell repertoires in cytomegalovirus infection. TCRdb recomputed calls from the reads with MiXCR, one row per CDR3 protein. Altogether fewer than 1,000,000 distinct CDR3 sequences are present, roughly a third being singletons, with the ten largest covering around an eighth. No antigen has been identified for these receptors. Specimen: cultured CD8+ T cells from PBMCs, collected from culture after CMV antigen stimulation. The receptors originated from a human donor in good health (CMV status not recorded). Some clones in this sample may be carry-over from other donors' samples.

About this clonotype itself: A junction end diverges from the germline sequence, so it may reflect a read error. The rearrangement links TRBV9 to TRBJ1-1; D not resolved. This CDR3 comprises 9 residues. Germline V gives CDR1 SGDLS, CDR2 YYNGEE. The CDR3 nucleotides are TGTGCCAGCAGCGTTCCGGTTCTCTTT. As protein: CASSVPVLF.

This chain joins TRBV2 and TRBJ1-1, with 7 bases lining up with TRBD1. Germline V gives CDR1 SNHLY, CDR2 FYNNEI. The V segment lost 7 bases and the J segment 7 bases; nucleotides outside the gene matches: 15. CDR3 length: 15 amino acids. CDR3: CASIPETGHLYEAFF. The CDR3 DNA reads TGTGCCAGCATTCCTGAGACAGGGCACTTGTATGAAGCTTTCTTT.

V and J are TRBV28 and TRBJ2-1, with D possibly being TRBD2 (5 bases). The germline V and J ends were trimmed by 2 bases and 1 base, with 15 bases remaining between them. The CDR3 runs 17 residues. Germline V gives CDR1 MDHEN, CDR2 SYDVKM. CDR3 sequence reads: CASSLALVRPSYNEQFF. CDR3 nucleotides: TGTGCCAGCAGTTTAGCACTAGTCCGGCCTTCCTACAATGAGCAGTTCTTC.

This clonotype has a count of ten or more. The CDR3 DNA is TGTGCCAGCAGCACGCGGGTAGCGGGGAGCACAGATACGCAGTATTTT. Protein product: CASSTRVAGSTDTQYF. This chain uses TRBV7-8 with TRBJ2-3; TRBD2 agrees at 8 bases. Losses at the gene ends were 5 bases for V and 0 bases for J; bases not matched to a gene: 7. Germline V gives CDR1 SGHVS, CDR2 FQNEAQ. This CDR3 spans 16 amino acids.

Only one count was recorded for this clonotype. One base away lies a much larger clone, so this may be a sequencing read error. The V call is TRBV7-2, the J call TRBJ2-7, with D unclear. Germline CDR1 SGHTA, CDR2 FQGNSA. The CDR3 covers 12 residues. CDR3 sequence reads: CANSFLLGEQYF. CDR3 bases: TGTGCCAACAGCTTTCTCCTGGGCGAGCAGTACTTC.

This clonotype occurred a few times. The V gene is TRBV7-9, the J gene TRBJ1-1, with a weak D call TRBD1 (5 bases). This CDR3 has 14 residues. Germline V CDR1 and CDR2: SEHNR, FQNEAQ (reference sequence). Between the trimmed V and J ends, which lost 5 bases and 4 bases, there was a span of 14 bases. This CDR3 reads CASSPKTDSTEAFF. The CDR3 bases are TGTGCCAGCAGCCCCAAGACTGACAGCACTGAAGCTTTCTTT.

The table lists this clonotype with many counts. The chain recombines TRBV7-2 with TRBJ2-7; 8 positions match TRBD1. V dropped 4 bases and J dropped 3; count of bases not matched to a gene: 8. Germline V gene data show CDR1 as SGHTA and CDR2 as FQGNSA. This CDR3 is 15 amino acids long. CDR3 coding DNA: TGTGCCAGCAGCTCCAGAGGACAGGGAGTCTACGAGCAGTACTTC. Amino acids: CASSSRGQGVYEQYF.

CDR3 sequence reads: CASEGGGSGTYEQYV. Written as DNA, the CDR3 is TGTGCCAGCGAGGGGGGGGGCTCCGGAACCTACGAGCAGTACGTC. The genes are TRBV7-4 and TRBJ2-7, with a tentative D call TRBD2 (7 bases). The CDR3 runs 15 residues. Germline-derived CDR1 and CDR2 are SGHVT and SQSDAQ. The germline V and J ends were trimmed by 8 bases and 2 bases, with 19 bases remaining between them.